This T cell receptor (beta chain) was sequenced during a study of OX40 agonist ivuxolimab in advanced cancers. Study-wide background: Clinicians treated patients with ivuxolimab, an agonistic anti-OX40 (CD134) antibody. Of the participants, approximately 38% had some prior anti-PD-1, anti-PD-L1 or anti-CTLA-4 therapy, which was allowed.

This CDR3 region has 13 residues. The germline CDR1 and CDR2 sequences are LNHDA and SQIVND (reference sequence). Trimming stripped 10 bases from V and 5 bases from J, with 15 bases between. Sequencing was performed with immunoSEQ multiplex PCR; in TCRdb, only in-frame clones are kept and a portion is missing. The sample has around 72,000 clones, 86% seen once; the top ten hold around 8.2%. The source material was CD4+ or CD8+ T cells sorted from blood, sampled in a trial of the OX40 agonist ivuxolimab. The TCR sequence derives from an adult with an advanced solid tumor such as melanoma, head and neck, liver or kidney cancer. This chain joins TRBV19 and TRBJ1-3; D possibly corresponds to TRBD1 (6 bases). CDR3 protein: CATEQGNRNTIYF. The DNA for the CDR3 is TGTGCCACTGAACAGGGTAACAGAAACACCATATATTTT.